The clone carrying this TCR beta chain showed up just a few times. Unique molecular identifiers tagged individual cDNA molecules. TCRdb called the 5' RACE reads again in MiXCR, with one record for every CDR3 protein. The sample carries about 50,000 distinct CDR3 sequences, about 10% recorded once. CDR3 length equals 14 residues. Per the germline V gene, CDR1 is GTSNPN and CDR2 is SVGIG (reference sequence). V was clipped by 3 bases and J by 8 bases, with 16 bases between them. This sample is drawn from a study of early T cells in non-severe SARS-CoV-2 infection. The origin of this receptor is an adult who was a healthcare worker with PCR-confirmed SARS-CoV-2 infection or an uninfected control (not recorded which). The rearrangement joins TRBV30 to TRBJ1-4; no firm D call. Material: whole blood. The CDR3 region is CAWRTASAGEKLFF. For the CDR3, the DNA is TGTGCCTGGAGGACTGCTTCTGCAGGCGAAAAACTGTTTTTT. Variable domain in full (rest from reference TRBV30 and TRBJ1-4): SQTIHQWPATLVQPVGSPLSLECTVEGTSNPNLYWYRQAAGRGLQLLFYSVGIGQISSEVPQNLSASRPQDRQFILSSKKLLLSDSGFYLCAWRTASAGEKLFFGSGTQLSVL.